A selection of T cell receptor beta chains follows, all from one sample in a study of T cell responses to AZD1222 COVID-19 vaccine. Produced via immunoSEQ multiplex PCR; TCRdb's table is partial and in-frame only. This table holds nearly 110,000 clones, around 89% found once. The sample was peripheral blood, taken on day 0 of AZD1222 vaccination. Receptor source: an adult in good health. The CDR3 runs from the conserved cysteine through the conserved F or W. D genes are given only for firm matches. Part of the rows lack a size; the others show once, few, many or a class for expanded clones.

TRBJ2-2,.,TRBD2,TRBV7-9,TGTGCCACCCAGACTAGCGGGAGTTTCACCGGGGAGCTGTTTTTT,CATQTSGSFTGELFF
TRBJ1-2,.,.,TRBV25-1,TGTGCCAGCAGTGAATACCTCGACGGCTACACCTTC,CASSEYLDGYTF
TRBJ2-5,.,TRBD1,TRBV11-3,TGTGCCAGCAGCCGGACAGGGGCCCAAGAGACCCAGTACTTC,CASSRTGAQETQYF
TRBJ2-1,.,TRBD2,TRBV2,TGTGCCAGCCGCAAAGGGACTAGCGACCACAATGAGCAGTTCTTC,CASRKGTSDHNEQFF
TRBJ2-1,.,.,TRBV28,TGTGCCAGCAGGACACTCACAGGGAATCGGTTCGATGAGCAGTTCTTC,CASRTLTGNRFDEQFF
TRBJ1-6,once,.,TRBV7-3,TGTGCCAGCAGCTCCCAGGAAAATTCACCCCTCCACTTT,CASSSQENSPLHF
TRBJ2-2,.,TRBD2,TRBV18,TGTGCCAGCTCACCAAACCTAGCGGGAGTAGGAACCGGGGAGCTGTTTTTT,CASSPNLAGVGTGELFF
TRBJ1-1,.,TRBD1,TRBV29-1,TGCAGCGTCGGGACAGGCCCCGGGCACACTGAAGCTTTCTTT,CSVGTGPGHTEAFF
TRBJ1-4,.,.,TRBV12-3/TRBV12-4,TGTGCCAGCAGCCGAATCGGGGAAAAACTGTTTTTT,CASSRIGEKLFF
TRBJ2-4,.,.,TRBV25-1,TGTGCCAGCACCCACTTAGGGGGAAACATTCAGTACTTC,CASTHLGGNIQYF
TRBJ2-5,.,.,TRBV6-5,TGTGCCAGCAGAACTACAGGGTCGGCCAAGGAGACCCAGTACTTC,CASRTTGSAKETQYF
TRBJ2-7,.,.,TRBV20-1,TGCAGTGCGCCCCGACAATACGAGCAGTACTTC,CSAPRQYEQYF
TRBJ2-1,.,.,TRBV3-1/TRBV3-2,TGTGCCAGCAGCCAAGCGTCCCGAGGGCAGTTCTTC,CASSQASRGQFF
TRBJ2-7,.,TRBD2,TRBV28,TGTGCCAGCAGTGCCTCCAGCGGGCTAGCGGGAGATGAGCAGTACTTC,CASSASSGLAGDEQYF
TRBJ2-1,.,TRBD2,TRBV4-3,TGCGCCAGCAGCCAAGTACGGACTAGCGTTCAAAATGAGCAGTTCTTC,CASSQVRTSVQNEQFF
TRBJ1-2,.,.,TRBV19,TGTGCCAGTACGGCAGGGACGGGGAACTATGGCTACACCTTC,CASTAGTGNYGYTF
TRBJ2-7,.,TRBD1,TRBV19,TGTGCCAGTAGCCCGGACAGGGGGCGGTACGAGCAGTACTTC,CASSPDRGRYEQYF
TRBJ1-1,.,.,TRBV29-1,TGCAGCGTTGCCACAGGGATGAACACTGAAGCTTTCTTT,CSVATGMNTEAFF
TRBJ1-5,.,.,TRBV19,TGTGCCAGTAGTATAGACGGGAGTAGCAATCAGCCCCAGCATTTT,CASSIDGSSNQPQHF
TRBJ2-7,.,.,TRBV11-3,TGTGCCAGCAGCCGGACAACCTCCTACGAGCAGTACTTC,CASSRTTSYEQYF
TRBJ2-7,.,TRBD2,TRBV7-3,TGTGCCAGCAGCGCCGAGGGAAGCGGGGGTTCCTACGAGCAGTACTTC,CASSAEGSGGSYEQYF
TRBJ2-7,.,.,TRBV10-3,TGTGCCATCAGTGAGTCGGGGGGTACCGAGCAGTACTTC,CAISESGGTEQYF
TRBJ2-6,.,.,TRBV29-1,TGCAGCGTTGATATGGGGTTTCCTGGGGCCAACGTCCTGACTTTC,CSVDMGFPGANVLTF
TRBJ2-5,few,.,TRBV3-1/TRBV3-2,TGTGCCAGCAGCCAGCGGGGCAGCCAAGAGACCCAGTACTTC,CASSQRGSQETQYF
TRBJ2-7,.,TRBD2,TRBV9,TGTGCCAGCAGCGTAGGTCGGTCTAGCGGTTTGTACGAGCAGTACTTC,CASSVGRSSGLYEQYF
TRBJ2-6,.,TRBD2,TRBV10-3,TGTGCCATCTCAACTAGCGGGAGGCCCGAGTTTGGGGCCAACGTCCTGACTTTC,CAISTSGRPEFGANVLTF
TRBJ1-1,.,TRBD1,TRBV7-2,TGTGCCAGCAGCTTAGCGACGACAGGGCCCTTGAACACTGAAGCTTTCTTT,CASSLATTGPLNTEAFF
TRBJ2-7,few,.,TRBV7-9,TGTGCCAGCAGCTCCCTTGGGGGCGCTATCTACGAGCAGTACTTC,CASSSLGGAIYEQYF
TRBJ2-2,.,.,TRBV5-6,TGTGCCAGCAGCTTCGGGACAACCACCGGGGAGCTGTTTTTT,CASSFGTTTGELFF
TRBJ2-5,.,.,TRBV7-2,TGTGCCAGCAGTCCGGGGATGACCCTACAAGAGACCCAGTACTTC,CASSPGMTLQETQYF
TRBJ1-4,.,.,TRBV28,TGTGCCAGCAGCCCCACGTCCTTAAATGAAAAACTGTTTTTT,CASSPTSLNEKLFF
TRBJ2-5,.,.,TRBV7-2,TGTGCCAGCAGCCCCCGTACAGAAACTAGGGAGACCCAGTACTTC,CASSPRTETRETQYF
TRBJ2-3,once,.,TRBV29-1,TGCAGCGTTGATTCCCTTTACACAGATACGCAGTATTTT,CSVDSLYTDTQYF
TRBJ2-5,.,.,TRBV27,TGTGCCAGCAGCCAGCCCCCCCAAGAGACCCAGTACTTC,CASSQPPQETQYF
TRBJ2-2,.,.,TRBV10-3,TGTGCCATCAGTGTACGGGAAGCTACCGGGGAGCTGTTTTTT,CAISVREATGELFF
TRBJ1-4,.,.,TRBV19,TGTGCCAGTAGTCCCCGGGAATCCGGTAATGAAAAACTGTTTTTT,CASSPRESGNEKLFF
TRBJ2-3,.,TRBD2,TRBV27,TGTGCCAGCAGTTTATCGTGGGGGAGGGCCAAAGATACGCAGTATTTT,CASSLSWGRAKDTQYF
TRBJ2-7,.,TRBD2,TRBV28,TGTGCCAGCAGGCCGGGACTAGCTTTCTACGAGCAGTACTTC,CASRPGLAFYEQYF
TRBJ2-1,.,.,TRBV4-3,TGCGCCAGCAGCCACAAATCGTCCCTGAAGGGAAAGGCTGTCAATGAGCAGTTCTTC,CASSHKSSLKGKAVNEQFF
TRBJ1-5,.,.,TRBV6-6,TGTGCCAGCGGAGGAAACGATCAGCCCCAGCATTTT,CASGGNDQPQHF